The 16 T cell receptor beta chains presented below share a single source sample, sequenced in a study of Graves' ophthalmopathy and Graves' hyperthyroidism (dated by TCRdb to the late 2010s). The listed sequencing device is Illumina HiSeq 2000. For repertoire sequencing, TCR beta CDR3 regions were amplified from RNA transcripts. A first-round RT-PCR used HTBI primers with the Qiagen OneStep RT-PCR kit, followed by a second-round multiplex PCR, size selection and purification. Clones were called with MiXCR by TCRdb after fastp trimmed the public reads at Q25, and only in-frame beta chains were retained. Every distinct CDR3 protein forms one entry, paired with its most common genes and DNA. In all, the sample holds a few hundred thousand distinct CDR3 sequences, and roughly 21% of those were seen once. The ten largest clonotypes hold approximately 3% of the sample. Sequencing used peripheral blood. The receptors stem from a woman aged 18-29 years with stable Graves' hyperthyroidism. Donor details come from another sample of the same person, matched by shared clones.

Many counts were recorded for this clonotype. The chain employs TRBV5-1 and TRBJ1-1; D not certain. The CDR3 runs 13 residues. CDR1 SGHRS and CDR2 YFSETQ come from the germline V gene. V gave up 1 base and J gave up 6 bases, with 10 bases separating them. The CDR3 region is CASSLSSQSEAFF. Written as DNA, the CDR3 is TGCGCCAGCAGCTTGTCCAGCCAGTCTGAAGCTTTCTTT.

This clonotype has a count of ten or more. The gene calls are TRBV2 and TRBJ1-1; no definite D call. The CDR3 contains 11 residues. Looked up from germline, CDR1 is SNHLY and CDR2 is FYNNEI. The V end lost 2 bases, the J end lost 7 bases, and 5 bases lay between the germline ends. The DNA of the CDR3 is TGTGCCAGCAGTGAAACAATTGAAGCTTTCTTT. It yields the protein CASSETIEAFF.

This clonotype was seen ten or more times. The V and J genes are TRBV6-1 and TRBJ1-1; D uncertain. The CDR3 loop spans 14 amino acids. Trimming removed 2 bases from V and 4 bases from J, with 11 bases in between. Germline CDR1 reads MNHNS; CDR2 reads SASEGT. The CDR3 bases are TGTGCCAGCAGTGAAACGGTAGTCGGCACTGAAGCTTTCTTT. Its translation: CASSETVVGTEAFF.

This clonotype was counted only a few times. The chain is built from TRBV11-2 and TRBJ2-2; D unresolved. This CDR3 is built from 17 residues. The germline gives CDR1 SGHAT, CDR2 FQNNGV. V was clipped by 6 bases and J by 1 base, with 18 bases between them. The CDR3 bases are TGTGCCAGCAGTCCTACCTCACCTGTATGGAACACCGGGGAGCTGTTTTTT. Translated, it gives CASSPTSPVWNTGELFF.

This rearrangement joins TRBV6-1 to TRBJ1-1; D not resolved. The V and J ends lost 8 bases and 1 base respectively, with 11 bases between them. The germline CDR1 and CDR2 sequences are MNHNS and SASEGT. The CDR3 is 13 amino acids. The CDR3 protein is CASLRTENTEAFF. CDR3 DNA sequence: TGTGCCAGCCTTCGGACGGAGAACACTGAAGCTTTCTTT.

This clonotype is medium-sized by share. The rearrangement links TRBV28 to TRBJ2-7; D perhaps matches TRBD1 (5 bases). Germline CDR1 and CDR2: MDHEN and SYDVKM. V lost 3 bases and J lost 0, with 15 bases in between. The CDR3 runs to 16 residues. The CDR3 reads CASSFIPGRSSYEQYF. The CDR3 region has the DNA TGTGCCAGCAGTTTTATCCCAGGGCGGAGCTCCTACGAGCAGTACTTC.

This clonotype was found a few times. Germline is not matched at one junction end, which may reflect a read error. The chain combines TRBV7-2 with TRBJ2-4; possible D gene TRBD1, 8 bases. The V gene's germline CDR1 is SGHTA and CDR2 FQGNSA. The CDR3 consists of 16 residues. CDR3 coding DNA: TGTGCCAGCAGCCCTAGGACAGGGAGGGCCAAAAACATTAAGTACTTC. Translated, it gives CASSPRTGRAKNIKYF. The whole variable domain, filled in from reference TRBV7-2 and TRBJ2-4, reads GAGVSQSPSNKVTEKGKDVELRCDPISGHTALYWYRQSLGQGLEFLIYFQGNSAPDKSGLPSDRFSAERTGGSVSTLTIQRTQQEDSAVYLCASSPRTGRAKNIKYFGAGTRLSVL.

This clonotype was seen at least ten times. The chain combines TRBV28 with TRBJ1-1; D not certain. From germline, CDR1 is MDHEN and CDR2 SYDVKM. With 2 bases removed from V and 10 bases from J, the gap between germline ends came to 11 bases. The CDR3 extends over 12 amino acids. The CDR3 DNA sequence: TGTGCCAGCAGTTTAGCGCTGGTCTCAGCTTTCTTT. The encoded protein is CASSLALVSAFF.

This clonotype has a count of ten or more. V gene TRBV30 combines with J gene TRBJ1-2; tentatively, D is TRBD1 (6 bases). V lost 4 bases and J lost 4, with 16 bases in between. CDR1 is GTSNPN and CDR2 is SVGIG in the germline V gene (reference sequence). The CDR3 is made up of 14 amino acids. The CDR3 nucleotides are TGTGCCTGGAAAACCTGGGGGGCTCTCTATGGCTACACCTTC. It yields the protein CAWKTWGALYGYTF.

This clonotype has at least ten counts. The genes are TRBV11-2 and TRBJ1-3; D is perhaps TRBD1 (6 bases). Trimming cost V 5 bases and J 3 bases, with 14 bases left between them. Germline CDR1 SGHAT, CDR2 FQNNGV. The CDR3 has 15 residues. CDR3: CASSPRRTVGNTIYF. DNA for the CDR3: TGTGCCAGCAGCCCGAGGCGGACAGTTGGAAACACCATATATTTT.

This clonotype has a count of ten or more. V and J are TRBV20-1 and TRBJ1-2; the match to TRBD1 covers 11 bases. The CDR3 sequence is 13 residues long. Germline V gives CDR1 DFQATT, CDR2 SNEGSKA (reference sequence). V lost 3 bases to trimming and J lost 8 bases; unmatched junction nucleotides: 5. The CDR3 DNA is TGCAGTGCTAGCAGGACAGGGGGCGACGGCTACACCTTC. This sequence encodes CSASRTGGDGYTF.

CDR3 bases: TGCGCCAGCAGCTGGGGGACAGGATCGAACACTGAAGCTTTCTTT. Residues: CASSWGTGSNTEAFF. The rearrangement links TRBV5-1 to TRBJ1-1, with 8 bases aligning to TRBD1. CDR1 and CDR2 (germline): SGHRS, YFSETQ. This CDR3 region has 15 residues. Germline trimming cut 3 bases from V and 1 base from J; bases unmatched to any gene: 5.

CDR3 bases: TGTGCCAGCAGCAAGGGACTAGGGATGTCGGGAGAGACCCAGTACTTC. Its protein product is CASSKGLGMSGETQYF. This chain links TRBV4-2 with TRBJ2-5; 8 bases match TRBD2. CDR3 length: 16 residues. The trim removed 5 bases at V and 4 bases at J, leaving 12 bases unmatched. CDR1 LGHNA and CDR2 YNFKEQ come from the germline V gene.

This clonotype was counted at least ten times. The V and J genes are TRBV6-1 and TRBJ1-2, with TRBD1 as a possible D gene (6 bases). CDR3 length: 13 amino acids. V lost 10 bases, J lost 2 bases, and 14 bases lay in between. Germline V gene lookup returns CDR1 MNHNS and CDR2 SASEGT. The CDR3 is CATLGGGNYGYTF. Here the CDR3 DNA reads TGTGCCACTCTGGGAGGGGGGAACTATGGCTACACCTTC.

This clonotype was recorded at least ten times. The CDR3 loop is CASSQQPGGAPGNTIYF. Written as DNA, the CDR3 is TGCGCCAGCAGCCAACAACCTGGGGGGGCGCCTGGAAACACCATATATTTT. The chain recombines TRBV4-3 with TRBJ1-3; D may be TRBD1 (6 bases). CDR1 is LGHNA and CDR2 is YSLEER in the germline V gene. There are 17 residues in the CDR3. V was shortened by 2 bases and J by 2 bases, with 16 bases between the two germline ends.

The sample holds many counts of this clonotype. The chain carries TRBV12-3 or TRBV12-4 and TRBJ2-2; 11 bases fit TRBD1. The trim removed 2 bases at V and 7 bases at J, leaving 3 bases unmatched. This CDR3 contains 15 residues. DNA for the CDR3: TGTGCCAGCAGTTTACGGACAGGGGGCATCGGGGAGCTGTTTTTT. Protein sequence: CASSLRTGGIGELFF.